A selection of T cell receptor beta chains follows, all from one sample in a study of blood T cell repertoires in COVID-19. The data were produced by immunoSEQ multiplex PCR, yet TCRdb's version contains in-frame clones alone and is incomplete. The table records about 110,000 clones, around 83% of them present only once. The sequencing sample was made of peripheral blood. The receptors here all came from a man aged 65 to 85 with acute or convalescent COVID-19. Both conserved end residues are part of each CDR3. A D gene is named only where the DNA matches it firmly. Size tells how often a clone was seen (once, few, many) or the class of an expanded clone, and some rows leave it out.

CDR3 DNA	CDR3 protein	V gene	J gene	D gene	CDR3 length	clone size
TGTGCCAGCAGCCAAGATCGGAGTGAGCAGTTCTTC	CASSQDRSEQFF	TRBV4-2	TRBJ2-1	NA	12	NA
TGTGCCATCAGTGTGGACAGGGTTTACGAGCAGTACTTC	CAISVDRVYEQYF	TRBV10-3	TRBJ2-7	TRBD1	13	NA
TGTGCCACCAGCAGAGGCGGGGGCTCTCTCACTGAAGCTTTCTTT	CATSRGGGSLTEAFF	TRBV15	TRBJ1-1	NA	15	NA
TGTGCCAGCAGCGGCGGGGGGTCGTCGACTAATGAAAAACTGTTTTTT	CASSGGGSSTNEKLFF	TRBV5-4	TRBJ1-4	NA	16	NA
TGCGCCAGCTGCTTAGGAACGGGTCGGGAAAAACTGTTTTTT	CASCLGTGREKLFF	TRBV5-1	TRBJ1-4	NA	14	few
TGCGCCAGCAGGGGACAGGACGCCTACGAGCAGTACTTC	CASRGQDAYEQYF	TRBV10-2	TRBJ2-7	TRBD1	13	few
TGTGCCAGCAGCGTGACAGGGTCGAACACCGGGGAGCTGTTTTTT	CASSVTGSNTGELFF	TRBV28	TRBJ2-2	TRBD1	15	once
TGTGCCAGCAGGTCAACAGGGAACCGTCAGCCCCAGCATTTT	CASRSTGNRQPQHF	TRBV6-5	TRBJ1-5	NA	14	NA
TGTGCCAGCAGCTTGAGGACTAGCGGGAGGGCCGGCGGGGAGCTGTTTTTT	CASSLRTSGRAGGELFF	TRBV7-9	TRBJ2-2	TRBD2	17	NA
TGTGCCGGGGGGAAGGAGGGTGGCTACACCTTC	CAGGKEGGYTF	TRBV2	TRBJ1-2	NA	11	once
TGTGCCAGCAGCAAGATAATAGACAGGGAAACTCAGCCCCAGCATTTT	CASSKIIDRETQPQHF	TRBV21-1	TRBJ1-5	NA	16	NA
TGTGCCAGCAGTTACCCTTACGGGAACACTGAAGCTTTCTTT	CASSYPYGNTEAFF	TRBV6-5	TRBJ1-1	NA	14	NA
TGTGCCAGCAGGCTGGAGGGAGCGGATACGCAGTATTTT	CASRLEGADTQYF	TRBV7-9	TRBJ2-3	NA	13	NA
TGTGCCTCGCCGGGGGGTGTTGGAAACACCATATATTTT	CASPGGVGNTIYF	TRBV30	TRBJ1-3	NA	13	NA
TGTGCCAGCAGCGTAGCGCCGGATGGACAGGGGCAGGACGAGCAGTACTTC	CASSVAPDGQGQDEQYF	TRBV9	TRBJ2-7	TRBD1	17	NA
TGTGCCAGCAGCCCACAGGGGTTACCCTACGAGCAGTACTTC	CASSPQGLPYEQYF	TRBV6-5	TRBJ2-7	TRBD1	14	NA
TGTGCCAGCAGTTTATCTCCCCCCACTGAAGCTTTCTTT	CASSLSPPTEAFF	TRBV28	TRBJ1-1	NA	13	few
TGCGCCAGCAGCCTGGGGGACAGGGGGAATTCACCCCTCCACTTT	CASSLGDRGNSPLHF	TRBV5-1	TRBJ1-6	TRBD1	15	NA
TGTGCCAGTGGGAGTGGTCAAGAGACCCAGTACTTC	CASGSGQETQYF	TRBV9	TRBJ2-5	NA	12	NA
TGTGCCAGCAGCCACGGGATACTTTCCTCCTACGAGCAGTACTTC	CASSHGILSSYEQYF	TRBV3-1/TRBV3-2	TRBJ2-7	NA	15	few
TGTGCCAGCAGTTTAGTTCAGGGGAATTCACCCCTCCACTTT	CASSLVQGNSPLHF	TRBV28	TRBJ1-6	NA	14	NA
TGTGCCAGCAGCTTAGAAGCACGGGGATACAATGAGCAGTTCTTC	CASSLEARGYNEQFF	TRBV7-2	TRBJ2-1	NA	15	NA
TGTGCCAGCAGCCAAGGGACTAGCGGGGCATACAATGAGCAGTTCTTC	CASSQGTSGAYNEQFF	TRBV3-1/TRBV3-2	TRBJ2-1	TRBD2	16	NA
TGTGCCAGCAGCTTAGTGTCAGGGAACCTGAATCAGCCCCAGCATTTT	CASSLVSGNLNQPQHF	TRBV11-2	TRBJ1-5	NA	16	once
TGTGCCAGCAGCCAAGCCCCATTGGTGAGAAAGTACTTC	CASSQAPLVRKYF	TRBV3-1/TRBV3-2	TRBJ2-7	NA	13	NA
TGCGCCAGCAGCTCTGGGAACTTGGGAGAGCCCCAGCATTTT	CASSSGNLGEPQHF	TRBV5-1	TRBJ1-5	NA	14	few
TGTGCCAGCAGTCCCGACAGGGGGGGTGGCTACACCTTC	CASSPDRGGGYTF	TRBV28	TRBJ1-2	TRBD1	13	NA
TGCGCCAGCAGCTTGGGCGCAGGGCTCGGTCAGCCCCAGCATTTT	CASSLGAGLGQPQHF	TRBV5-1	TRBJ1-5	NA	15	NA
TGTGCCTGGAGGGGGACAGGGCTCAATCAGCCCCAGCATTTT	CAWRGTGLNQPQHF	TRBV30	TRBJ1-5	TRBD1	14	NA
TGTGCCAGCACCTCCCTCACTGAAGCTTTCTTT	CASTSLTEAFF	TRBV28	TRBJ1-1	NA	11	NA
TGTGCCAGCCGCAAATCAGGGCTGGAGGGGACCGGGGAGCTGTTTTTT	CASRKSGLEGTGELFF	TRBV2	TRBJ2-2	NA	16	NA
TGTGCCAGCACCCCCTTAAGGGCTAGCGGGAGAGGAAATGAGCAGTTCTTC	CASTPLRASGRGNEQFF	TRBV28	TRBJ2-1	TRBD2	17	NA
TGTGCCAGCAGCCGATCCGGGACAGCGAACACCGGGGAGCTGTTTTTT	CASSRSGTANTGELFF	TRBV3-1/TRBV3-2	TRBJ2-2	TRBD1	16	NA
TGTGCCTGGAGTGGGCTCCGGGACAGGGTAACCGGGGAGCTGTTTTTT	CAWSGLRDRVTGELFF	TRBV30	TRBJ2-2	TRBD1	16	NA
TGTGCCAGCAGCCAAGACTCCGGCGGGGGGCGCCTACAGGAGTTCTTC	CASSQDSGGGRLQEFF	TRBV3-1/TRBV3-2	TRBJ2-1	TRBD2	16	NA
TGCGCCAGCAGCTCGGACAGGCCTAATGAAAAACTGTTTTTT	CASSSDRPNEKLFF	TRBV5-1	TRBJ1-4	TRBD1	14	NA
TGTGCCAGCAGCCTAGAGCGGCTTAATTACAATGAGCAGTTCTTC	CASSLERLNYNEQFF	TRBV11-2	TRBJ2-1	NA	15	NA
TGTGCCAGCAGCTTGGGACAGGGTCCCGGAAACACCATATATTTT	CASSLGQGPGNTIYF	TRBV5-4	TRBJ1-3	TRBD1	15	NA
TGTGCCAGCAATCAACGGGAGGAGTCGAGCTCCTACGAGCAGTACTTC	CASNQREESSSYEQYF	TRBV25-1	TRBJ2-7	TRBD2	16	NA
TGTGCCAGCAGTTACAAGGCGGACTATGGCTACACCTTC	CASSYKADYGYTF	TRBV28	TRBJ1-2	NA	13	NA
TGTGCCATCAGTGAGGCCCAGGGTACCGGGGAGCTGTTTTTT	CAISEAQGTGELFF	TRBV10-3	TRBJ2-2	NA	14	NA
TGTGCCAGCAGCGTAGACCCGACTGGGAACTATGGCTACACCTTC	CASSVDPTGNYGYTF	TRBV9	TRBJ1-2	NA	15	few